A selection of T cell receptor beta chains follows, all from one sample in a study of blood T cell repertoires in COVID-19. Sequencing was performed with immunoSEQ multiplex PCR; in TCRdb, only in-frame clones are kept and a portion is missing. The sample yields more than 120,000 clones, 75% to 90% seen once. The sequenced material came from peripheral blood. All receptors derive from a man aged 50 or older who had recovered from COVID-19. CDR3s include the opening cysteine and the closing phenylalanine or tryptophan.

V: TRBV7-6; CDR3: CASSYASDNSYEQYF
V: TRBV6-4; CDR3: CASSDSTGGGYTF
V: TRBV3-1/TRBV3-2; CDR3: CASSQDGEARDTQYF
V: TRBV3-1/TRBV3-2; CDR3: CASSQEGTGSNYGYTF
V: TRBV2; CDR3: CASAKRGGTGELFF
V: TRBV18; CDR3: CASSLAGGHNEQFF
V: TRBV19; CDR3: CASSAPGGLSGYTF
V: TRBV7-3; CDR3: CASSLEEGSRAFF
V: TRBV6-5; CDR3: CASSYSPRTVGTEAFF
V: TRBV4-1; CDR3: CASSPGQGQETQYF
V: TRBV7-2; CDR3: CASSSRVLAKNIQYF
V: TRBV10-3; CDR3: CATGQGTYEQYF
V: TRBV12-3/TRBV12-4; CDR3: CASSLQSNQPQHF
V: TRBV11-2; CDR3: CASSFRGSHEKLFF
V: TRBV3-1/TRBV3-2; CDR3: CASSPESGNQPQHF
V: TRBV6-5; CDR3: CASTGTGEFYEQYF
V: TRBV28; CDR3: CASSFRVMDIQYF
V: TRBV9; CDR3: CASSPGQGVADTQYF
V: TRBV6-2/TRBV6-3; CDR3: CASSYRTGLREGQFF
V: TRBV6-2/TRBV6-3; CDR3: CASSYSPSGGLYNEQFF
V: TRBV5-1; CDR3: CASSPGQAVAEAFF
V: TRBV10-2; CDR3: CASGKGQLNEKLFF
V: TRBV5-8; CDR3: CASSLHRETRNTEAFF
V: TRBV5-6; CDR3: CASSSTGSRTEAFF
V: TRBV7-2; CDR3: CASSRGQGQTQYF
V: TRBV6-1; CDR3: CASSELRGGPLHF
V: TRBV9; CDR3: CASSANTGAGYTF
V: TRBV5-8; CDR3: CASSRSWQGTGYTF
V: TRBV2; CDR3: CASSLRTGSGETQYF
V: TRBV30; CDR3: CAWGITGGHSNQPQHF
V: TRBV6-5; CDR3: CASSYSMTGNEQYF
V: TRBV19; CDR3: CASSKGLATETQYF
V: TRBV2; CDR3: CASSEFLGLSNQPQHF
V: TRBV19; CDR3: CATRQVEQGSDEQFF
V: TRBV12-1; CDR3: CASSFLAGLYPLNYGYTF
V: TRBV27; CDR3: CASSLGQGGYNEQFF
V: TRBV7-2; CDR3: CASSLVVLREQYF
V: TRBV12-5; CDR3: CASGLGLQGVVEAFF
V: TRBV7-3; CDR3: CASSSPGGEQYF
V: TRBV9; CDR3: CASSVGIRGLGANVLTF
V: TRBV5-4; CDR3: CASSLDRRRDIQYF
V: TRBV5-4; CDR3: CASSFPGTQNTEAFF
V: TRBV11-2; CDR3: CASSLVGTSGGATRNEQFF
V: TRBV11-2; CDR3: CASSRILTGFYEQYF
V: TRBV7-8; CDR3: CASSLRARGMNTEAFF
V: TRBV30; CDR3: CAWSGGQGANEKLFF
V: TRBV4-2; CDR3: CASSQVIQGSGSPLHF
V: TRBV6-5; CDR3: CASSYGTPNYGYTF
V: TRBV18; CDR3: CASSPQGANTEAFF
V: TRBV7-9; CDR3: CASSQPGQADGYTF
V: TRBV29-1; CDR3: CSVGTGSSPLHF
V: TRBV7-2; CDR3: CASSLGLARNTGELFF